The rows below give T cell receptor beta chains drawn from one sample of a study of blood T cell repertoires in COVID-19. The table came from immunoSEQ multiplex PCR; TCRdb's copy has only in-frame clones and leaves some out. The sample includes approximately 72,000 clones, more than 70% of them seen just once. What was sequenced was peripheral blood. The receptor set was obtained from a woman of 80 years or more with active or convalescent COVID-19. Each CDR3 is given with its conserved first and last residue.

V gene,J gene,CDR3 protein
TRBV14,TRBJ1-1,CASRRTLNTEAFF
TRBV3-1/TRBV3-2,TRBJ1-3,CASSPRTEGNTIYF
TRBV21-1,TRBJ1-6,CASSSYSRDSGFSPLHF
TRBV11-2,TRBJ2-7,CASSWTGAHEQYF
TRBV6-4,TRBJ2-2,CASSAYAGTGELFF
TRBV6-2/TRBV6-3,TRBJ2-3,CASSLRPPGVDTQYF
TRBV2,TRBJ2-7,CASRTSGVYEQYF
TRBV4-3,TRBJ2-1,CASSAGDRVVYNEQFF
TRBV2,TRBJ2-5,CASSEVRMSGGETQYF
TRBV27,TRBJ2-7,CASSSRTDRAAYSYEQYF
TRBV10-2,TRBJ2-7,CASSVTRAREQYF
TRBV7-2,TRBJ2-5,CASSQRQGAETQYF
TRBV25-1,TRBJ1-6,CASSPLLGGALHF
TRBV6-5,TRBJ1-2,CASSPGLPAYGYTF
TRBV21-1,TRBJ2-1,CASSKVSGEGGNNEQFF
TRBV6-5,TRBJ2-2,CASSQTITNTGELFF
TRBV9,TRBJ1-2,CASSVAVTQQGMYGYTF
TRBV7-2,TRBJ1-2,CASSLRLLSTGSNYGYTF
TRBV7-3,TRBJ2-1,CASSPQTSGVYNEQFF